This T cell receptor beta chain is drawn from a study of CD8+ T cells in alopecia areata. CDR1 is MNHEY and CDR2 is SVGAGI in the germline V gene. The CDR3 length is 11 residues. V lost 11 bases and J 1 base, leaving 8 bases between the germline ends. Treatment: oral pan-JAK inhibitor, 5-10 mg twice daily. TCR sequencing used cDNA made by reverse transcription of extracted RNA. Generated by immunoSEQ multiplex PCR, the TCRdb table keeps only in-frame clones and is missing some. The table lists more than 150,000 clones, approximately 50% of them singletons. The V call is TRBV6-5, the J call TRBJ1-1; D might be TRBD1 (5 bases). The source of this sequence is a human donor with alopecia areata. The starting material was CD8+ T cells sorted from blood, obtained at week 52, from a patient treated with tofacitinib. The CDR3 spells CAAGGNTEAFF. CDR3 nucleotides: TGTGCCGCGGGGGGGAACACTGAAGCTTTCTTT.